Listed here are 31 T cell receptor beta chains from one sample, sequenced in a study of OX40 agonist ivuxolimab in advanced cancers. Method: immunoSEQ multiplex PCR; TCRdb's copy keeps in-frame clones and lacks some. The sample includes approximately 56,000 clones, 75% to 90% seen only once; the top ten take approximately 1.8%. The input for sequencing was CD4+ or CD8+ T cells sorted from blood, taken in a trial of the OX40 agonist ivuxolimab. These receptors were collected from an adult with an advanced solid tumor such as melanoma, head and neck, liver or kidney cancer.

A single count supports this clone. This chain joins TRBV6-6 and TRBJ1-5; TRBD1 matches at 9 bases. J lost 6 bases, V lost 4 bases, and 10 bases had no gene match. The CDR3 loop spans 16 amino acids. From germline, CDR1 is MNHNY and CDR2 SVGAGI (reference sequence). CDR3 amino acids: CASSLPGTGILQPQHF. CDR3 sequence (DNA): TGTGCCAGCAGTTTACCTGGGACAGGGATACTTCAGCCCCAGCATTTT.

This chain links TRBV5-1 with TRBJ2-5; no reliable D call. V dropped 0 bases and J dropped 1 base, with 7 bases sitting between them. The CDR3 contains 14 residues. Germline loops: CDR1 SGHRS, CDR2 YFSETQ. The CDR3 coding sequence is TGCGCCAGCAGCTTGGGGGTTACCCAAGAGACCCAGTACTTC. Residues: CASSLGVTQETQYF.

The chain links TRBV4-3 to TRBJ1-1; weak D call: TRBD1 (6 bases). Trimming pared 1 base from V and 3 bases from J, leaving 18 bases between. Germline CDR1 reads LGHNA; CDR2 reads YSLEER. This CDR3 contains 17 residues. CDR3 amino acids: CASSQVIVTGADTEAFF. The DNA for the CDR3 is TGCGCCAGCAGCCAAGTTATCGTAACGGGGGCTGACACTGAAGCTTTCTTT.

The V call is TRBV29-1, the J call TRBJ2-3, with 7 bases aligning to TRBD2. The V and J ends lost 4 bases and 3 bases, in that order; junction bases with no gene match: 10. Germline V lookup: CDR1 SQVTM, CDR2 ANQGSEA. The length of the CDR3 is 15 residues. Here the CDR3 reads CSVVMRGLGTDTQYF. The CDR3 nucleotides are TGCAGCGTTGTAATGCGGGGGTTGGGTACAGATACGCAGTATTTT.

The rearrangement uses TRBV19 and TRBJ2-1; the D gene is possibly TRBD2 (6 bases). Germline CDR1 LNHDA, CDR2 SQIVND (reference sequence). CDR3 length: 16 amino acids. Trimming cost V 4 bases and J 2 bases, with 15 bases left between them. The CDR3 DNA sequence: TGTGCCAGTAGTAGGAGCGGGCGTGGGACCTACAATGAGCAGTTCTTC. It is translated as CASSRSGRGTYNEQFF.

This clone was recorded only once. This chain connects TRBV28 to TRBJ1-5, with D unclear. Trimming stripped 2 bases from V and 4 bases from J, with 9 bases between. This CDR3 spans 14 amino acids. The germline V gene encodes CDR1 MDHEN and CDR2 SYDVKM. The CDR3 DNA follows: TGTGCCAGCAGTTTAAGGTCAGCAAATCAGCCCCAGCATTTT. Translating it yields CASSLRSANQPQHF.

This clone was found once. The genes are TRBV6-5 and TRBJ2-3; 7 bases are shared with TRBD2. Germline trimming cut 6 bases from V and 8 bases from J; bases unmatched to any gene: 5. Germline V gives CDR1 MNHEY, CDR2 SVGAGI. The CDR3 is 12 amino acids. The CDR3 coding sequence is TGTGCCAGCAGAATAGGGGAGGGTACGCAGTATTTT. Its translation: CASRIGEGTQYF.

This clone is a singleton in its sample. The junction differs from germline at one of its ends, possibly a read error. The identical CDR3 is also encoded by other nucleotide sequences in the sample. J is TRBJ1-5 and V is TRBV4-1; D remains ambiguous. The CDR3 totals 15 residues. Germline-derived CDR1 and CDR2 are MGHRA and YSYEKL. The CDR3 loop reads CASSQEITGNQPQHF. The DNA of the CDR3 is TGCGCCAGTAGCCAAGAAATCACAGGCAATCAGCCCCAGCATTTT.

The rearrangement links TRBV7-2 to TRBJ1-3; D is possibly TRBD1 (6 bases). CDR3 length: 14 residues. V shed 5 bases and J shed 1 base, with 9 bases lying between them. Germline CDR1 is SGHTA and CDR2 is FQGNSA. The CDR3 DNA reads TGTGCCAGCAGCGGGACAAAGTCTGGAAACACCATATATTTT. Translation gives CASSGTKSGNTIYF.

The chain employs TRBV18 and TRBJ1-4; D is perhaps TRBD1 (5 bases). CDR3 length: 17 residues. The ends were cut back, 4 bases at V and 0 bases at J, with 15 bases in the middle. Per germline, CDR1 KGHSH and CDR2 LQKENI. The CDR3 nucleotides are TGTGCCAGCTCACTACGGGACGGGGCTGCAACTAATGAAAAACTGTTTTTT. It encodes CASSLRDGAATNEKLFF.

The chain uses TRBV2 and TRBJ2-3; 7 nucleotides line up with TRBD2. Trimming cost V 5 bases and J 11 bases; bases outside gene matches: 19. Germline CDR1 reads SNHLY; CDR2 reads FYNNEI. The CDR3 covers 16 residues. This chain's CDR3 is CASSPMTSRSQIRQYF. CDR3 nucleotides: TGTGCCAGCAGTCCCATGACTAGCAGATCACAGATAAGGCAGTATTTT.

In its sample, this clone was seen a few times. The V gene is TRBV7-6, the J gene TRBJ2-6; 8 bases are a match to TRBD2. This CDR3 region has 19 residues. The germline V gene encodes CDR1 SGHVS and CDR2 FNYEAQ. J lost 3 bases, V lost 5 bases, and 15 bases had no gene match. This CDR3 reads CASSRSRTRGEGGANVLTF. CDR3 DNA: TGTGCCAGCAGCCGCAGTCGTACGCGGGGGGAAGGTGGGGCCAACGTCCTGACTTTC.

CDR3 region: CASSFGGTENYGYTF. In DNA form, the CDR3 reads TGCGCCAGCAGCTTCGGGGGGACAGAAAATTATGGCTACACCTTC. This chain uses TRBV5-1 with TRBJ1-2; 7 positions agree with TRBD1. This CDR3 is 15 amino acids long. CDR1 is SGHRS, CDR2 YFSETQ, per germline. With V trimmed by 2 bases and J by 5 bases, 9 bases remained unmatched.

This chain links TRBV7-2 with TRBJ2-1; the match to TRBD1 covers 8 bases. Trimming took 0 bases from V and 7 from J; bases not matched to a gene: 5. The V gene's germline CDR1 is SGHTA and CDR2 FQGNSA. The CDR3 is 15 amino acids. This CDR3 is CASSLAPRDRNEQFF. CDR3 coding DNA: TGTGCCAGCAGCTTAGCGCCGCGGGACAGGAATGAGCAGTTCTTC.

The rearrangement uses TRBV4-2 and TRBJ1-4, with D possibly being TRBD1 (5 bases). V was cut by 3 bases and J by 5 bases, with 22 bases left in between. This CDR3 spans 18 amino acids. The germline V gene has CDR1 LGHNA and CDR2 YNFKEQ. The CDR3 protein is CASSQLSQAAGRNEKLFF. CDR3 in DNA: TGTGCCAGCAGCCAGTTATCCCAGGCAGCGGGGCGGAATGAAAAACTGTTTTTT.

V gene TRBV28 combines with J gene TRBJ1-2, with unresolved D. CDR1 and CDR2 (germline): MDHEN, SYDVKM. The CDR3 extends over 12 amino acids. Deletions cut 3 bases from V and 5 bases from J, with 7 bases between. CDR3 sequence reads: CASSLGWYGYTF. The CDR3 DNA sequence: TGTGCCAGCAGTTTGGGGTGGTATGGCTACACCTTC.

V is TRBV28 and J is TRBJ2-7; 12 bases align to TRBD1. Germline CDR1 is MDHEN and CDR2 is SYDVKM. CDR3 length: 15 amino acids. After removal of 5 bases from V and 3 bases from J, the junction contained 5 bases not matched to a gene. The CDR3 DNA sequence: TGTGCCAGCAGTGGGGGACAGGGGGCTTTCTACGAGCAGTACGTC. Its protein is CASSGGQGAFYEQYV.

The chain has TRBV19 and TRBJ1-1; D unresolved. With 7 bases removed from V and 4 bases from J, the gap between germline ends came to 22 bases. The germline V gene encodes CDR1 LNHDA and CDR2 SQIVND (reference sequence). CDR3 length: 16 residues. CDR3 amino acids: CASKNPGLGRGTEAFF. The CDR3 DNA follows: TGTGCCAGTAAAAACCCGGGCCTCGGGCGAGGCACTGAAGCTTTCTTT. The variable domain in full, completed from reference TRBV19 and TRBJ1-1, reads DGGITQSPKYLFRKEGQNVTLSCEQNLNHDAMYWYRQDPGQGLRLIYYSQIVNDFQKGDIAEGYSVSREKKESFPLTVTSAQKNPTAFYLCASKNPGLGRGTEAFFGQGTRLTVV.

V gene TRBV19 combines with J gene TRBJ1-5; 9 bases align to TRBD1. The J segment lost 9 bases and the V segment lost 4 bases, leaving 10 bases of the junction unmatched. This CDR3 is built from 15 residues. CDR1 and CDR2 (germline): LNHDA, SQIVND (reference sequence). The CDR3 nucleotides read TGTGCCAGTAGTAGAGGGACAGGGATGGGTTTGCCCCAGCATTTT. As protein: CASSRGTGMGLPQHF.

This rearrangement joins TRBV10-2 to TRBJ2-3; D not certain. The germline gives CDR1 WSHSY, CDR2 SAAADI. The V end was cut by 0 bases, the J end by 1 base, with 11 bases between. This CDR3 is built from 16 residues. DNA for the CDR3: TGCGCCAGCAGTGAGTCGCGTTTTGTACGCACAGATACGCAGTATTTT. It specifies CASSESRFVRTDTQYF.

The chain joins TRBV4-2 to TRBJ1-1, with unresolved D. V lost 4 bases, J lost 3 bases, and 15 bases lay in between. Germline V gene data show CDR1 as LGHNA and CDR2 as YNFKEQ. The CDR3 sequence is 15 residues long. The CDR3 nucleotides read TGTGCCAGCAGCCCCCGCCTTTCGGGGTACACTGAAGCTTTCTTT. Encoded protein: CASSPRLSGYTEAFF.

The chain recombines TRBV28 with TRBJ2-7; the D is unclear. Looked up from germline, CDR1 is MDHEN and CDR2 is SYDVKM. The CDR3 runs 11 residues. Trimming shortened V by 6 bases and J by 3 bases, and 6 bases separated the two germline ends. The CDR3 DNA sequence: TGTGCCAGCAGAATCGACTACGAGCAGTACTTC. Translation gives CASRIDYEQYF.

This clone was counted only a few times. The gene calls are TRBV6-5 and TRBJ1-1; D is unresolved. CDR1 is MNHEY, CDR2 SVGAGI, per germline. CDR3 size: 13 residues. Deletions cut 0 bases from V and 2 bases from J, with 4 bases between. Written as DNA, the CDR3 is TGTGCCAGCAGTTACTCGGACAACACTGAAGCTTTCTTT. Translation: CASSYSDNTEAFF.

The chain is built from TRBV13 and TRBJ2-3; no clear D gene. Germline V lookup: CDR1 PRHDT, CDR2 FYEKMQ (reference sequence). CDR3 length: 14 residues. V lost 5 bases and J lost 4, with 13 bases in between. This CDR3 reads CASSPQAQPDTQYF. CDR3 DNA: TGTGCCAGCAGCCCCCAGGCGCAGCCAGATACGCAGTATTTT.

The V gene is TRBV2, the J gene TRBJ1-5; 7 nucleotides align to TRBD1. The ends lost 8 bases at V and 9 bases at J; junction bases unmatched: 7. Germline assignment: CDR1 SNHLY and CDR2 FYNNEI. The CDR3 is 12 amino acids. In DNA, the CDR3 is TGTGCCAGCCAGGACAGGCCCGGGCCCCAGCATTTT. It yields the protein CASQDRPGPQHF. Full variable domain (rest looked up from reference TRBV2 and TRBJ1-5): EPEVTQTPSHQVTQMGQEVILRCVPISNHLYFYWYRQILGQKVEFLVSFYNNEISEKSEIFDDQFSVERPDGSNFTLKIRSTKLEDSAMYFCASQDRPGPQHFGDGTRLSIL.

J is TRBJ2-7 and V is TRBV28; TRBD1 is a possible D gene (5 bases). The V gene lost 6 bases and the J gene lost 6 bases, with 15 bases spanning the gap. CDR3 size: 13 residues. The germline V gene has CDR1 MDHEN and CDR2 SYDVKM. This chain's CDR3 is CASRVFRAGEQYF. CDR3 coding DNA: TGTGCCAGCAGGGTATTCAGGGCTGGCGAGCAGTACTTC.

The CDR3 DNA reads TGTGCCAGCAGCTCCTCAGGGGGCGCGGAGACCCAGTACTTC. It yields the protein CASSSSGGAETQYF. The V call is TRBV13, the J call TRBJ2-5; the match to TRBD1 covers 8 bases. CDR1 PRHDT and CDR2 FYEKMQ come from the germline V gene (reference sequence). CDR3 length: 14 residues. Trimming at V came to 4 bases and at J to 5 bases, leaving 6 bases not matched to a gene. The variable domain in full, completed from reference TRBV13 and TRBJ2-5, reads AAGVIQSPRHLIKEKRETATLKCYPIPRHDTVYWYQQGPGQDPQFLISFYEKMQSDKGSIPDRFSAQQFSDYHSELNMSSLELGDSALYFCASSSSGGAETQYFGPGTRLLVL.

This clone was observed a single time. The chain carries TRBV4-2 and TRBJ2-2; TRBD2 agrees at 12 bases. In germline, CDR1 is LGHNA, CDR2 YNFKEQ. V was pared by 1 base and J by 1 base, with 1 base of the junction left unmatched. CDR3 length equals 17 residues. The CDR3 sequence: CASSQVTSGRNTGELFF. CDR3 DNA: TGTGCCAGCAGCCAAGTGACTAGCGGGAGGAACACCGGGGAGCTGTTTTTT.

In its sample, this clone was seen once. This sequence joins TRBV19 and TRBJ2-3; D uncertain. The V end lost 0 bases, the J end lost 1 base, and 8 bases lay between the germline ends. Germline lookup yields CDR1 LNHDA and CDR2 SQIVND (reference sequence). The CDR3 is made up of 15 amino acids. CDR3 coding DNA: TGTGCCAGTAGTATAGATCTCCAAGGCACAGATACGCAGTATTTT. This gives the protein CASSIDLQGTDTQYF. Filled out from reference TRBV19 and TRBJ2-3, the complete variable domain reads DGGITQSPKYLFRKEGQNVTLSCEQNLNHDAMYWYRQDPGQGLRLIYYSQIVNDFQKGDIAEGYSVSREKKESFPLTVTSAQKNPTAFYLCASSIDLQGTDTQYFGPGTRLTVL.

This clone was counted a single time. J is TRBJ1-4 and V is TRBV6-1, with 9 bases that match TRBD1. CDR1 and CDR2 from the germline V gene are MNHNS and SASEGT. Trimming removed 5 bases from V and 8 bases from J; junction bases left unmatched: 9. CDR3 length equals 15 residues. The CDR3 DNA reads TGTGCCAGCAGTCCGCCCGGGACAGGGAAAGAAAAACTGTTTTTT. Its protein is CASSPPGTGKEKLFF.

This clone has a single count. The chain employs TRBV9 and TRBJ2-1, with 9 bases that match TRBD2. The CDR3 has 15 residues. Germline values: CDR1 SGDLS, CDR2 YYNGEE. Trimming took 1 base from V and 6 from J; bases not matched to a gene: 5. The CDR3 DNA is TGTGCCAGCAGCGTACCACTAGCGGGCCGCAATGAGCAGTTCTTC. As protein: CASSVPLAGRNEQFF.